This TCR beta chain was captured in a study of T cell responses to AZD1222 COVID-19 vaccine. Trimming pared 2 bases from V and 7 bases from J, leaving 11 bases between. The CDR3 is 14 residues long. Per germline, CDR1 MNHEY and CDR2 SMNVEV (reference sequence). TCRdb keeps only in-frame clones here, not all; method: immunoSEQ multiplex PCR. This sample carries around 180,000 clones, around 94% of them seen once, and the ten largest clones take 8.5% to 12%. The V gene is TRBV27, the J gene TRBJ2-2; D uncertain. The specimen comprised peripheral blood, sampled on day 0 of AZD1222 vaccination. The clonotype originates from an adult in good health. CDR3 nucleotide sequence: TGTGCCAGCAGTTTACGCAGGTATGGCGGGGAGCTGTTTTTT. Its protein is CASSLRRYGGELFF.